Each of the 2 T cell receptor beta chains below was sequenced from the same sample in a study of cytomegalovirus exposure and HLA in healthy donors. Clones were sequenced by immunoSEQ multiplex PCR, and TCRdb holds only the in-frame ones, with some missing. Of about 360,000 clones in the sample, approximately 90% were seen once. Sequencing used PBMCs. All receptors come from a woman between 18 and 29 years old in good health and CMV-seronegative.

The chain couples TRBV28 to TRBJ2-7, with D perhaps TRBD2 (5 bases). Trimming stripped 6 bases from V and 3 bases from J, with 15 bases between. The CDR3 runs 14 residues. The germline CDR1 and CDR2 sequences are MDHEN and SYDVKM. The CDR3 here is CASSLLRGSYEQYF. DNA for the CDR3: TGTGCCAGCAGCCTGCTGCGTGGGAGCTACGAGCAGTACTTC.

The V and J genes are TRBV5-6 and TRBJ1-2; the D is unclear. Germline V gene lookup returns CDR1 SGHDT and CDR2 YYEEEE. Trimming took off 6 bases at V and 0 bases at J, with 18 bases between the two ends. The CDR3 consists of 16 residues. For the CDR3, the DNA is TGTGCCAGCACTTCCGAACAAACAGTGGCTAACTATGGCTACACCTTC. Translated, it gives CASTSEQTVANYGYTF.